This TCR beta chain originates from a study of T cells and Merkel cell carcinoma outcomes. V was shortened by 7 bases and J by 6 bases, with 13 bases between the two germline ends. Germline V CDR1 and CDR2: MNHEY, SVGAGI. This CDR3 is built from 13 residues. Study-wide results and limits: In Merkel cell carcinoma, repertoire and T-cell density reportedly predicted outcomes.

Only in-frame clones appear in the TCRdb table, and some are missing; sequencing was by immunoSEQ multiplex PCR. The top ten clones hold approximately 10% of a sample with around 15,000 clones, 75% to 85% of them seen once. On this clone itself: The antigen is not known.

V usage is TRBV6-5 and J usage is TRBJ2-1; a possible D gene is TRBD1 (6 bases). The TCR was taken from a human donor with Merkel cell carcinoma. The sample comprised tumor tissue from Merkel cell carcinoma. The CDR3 sequence is CASNELGGNEQFF. CDR3 bases: TGTGCCAGCAACGAACTAGGGGGCAATGAGCAGTTCTTC.